The 27 T cell receptor beta chains listed next were all sequenced from one sample in a study of CD8+ T cells in alopecia areata. Extracted RNA was reverse transcribed, and the resulting cDNA served as sequencing template. The data were produced by immunoSEQ multiplex PCR, yet TCRdb's version contains in-frame clones alone and is incomplete. The table records around 7,000 clones, about 72% of them present only once. Peripheral blood, together with lesional scalp punch biopsies, was collected from alopecia areata patients. The sample in question was skin, obtained at week 0. Every receptor here comes from a human donor with alopecia areata.

The V gene is TRBV7-6, the J gene TRBJ2-1, with D uncertain. Deletions cut 11 bases from V and 8 bases from J, with 16 bases between. The germline gives CDR1 SGHVS, CDR2 FNYEAQ. The CDR3 runs to 12 residues. CDR3 sequence: CASKGGSHEQFF. DNA of the CDR3: TGTGCCTCAAAGGGTGGTTCCCATGAGCAGTTCTTC.

The rearrangement uses TRBV10-3 and TRBJ1-2; TRBD1 might be the D (6 bases). This CDR3 is 16 amino acids long. Germline values: CDR1 ENHRY, CDR2 SYGVKD. The V end was cut by 7 bases, the J end by 8 bases, with 26 bases between. CDR3 DNA: TGTGCCATCACCCCTGGAGGAGCAGGGGTTCCGGGAGGCTACACCTTC. This codes for CAITPGGAGVPGGYTF.

The V call is TRBV5-8, the J call TRBJ2-1; D ambiguous. Trimming removed 6 bases at V and 6 bases at J, with 10 bases between. The germline V gene has CDR1 SGHTS and CDR2 YDEGEE. CDR3 length equals 12 residues. The CDR3 loop is CASTLALNEQFF. In nucleotides, the CDR3 is TGTGCCAGCACCTTAGCCCTCAATGAGCAGTTCTTC.

This sequence joins TRBV7-2 and TRBJ2-7; a possible D gene is TRBD1 (6 bases). V shed 5 bases and J shed 6 bases, with 20 bases lying between them. Germline loops: CDR1 SGHTA, CDR2 FQGNSA. There are 15 residues in the CDR3. CDR3 nucleotide sequence: TGTGCCAGCAGCCCTTGGGTGGGTTTACAGGGCGAGCAGTACTTC. This codes for CASSPWVGLQGEQYF. Based on the CDR3 plus reference TRBV7-2 and TRBJ2-7, the full variable domain is GAGVSQSPSNKVTEKGKDVELRCDPISGHTALYWYRQSLGQGLEFLIYFQGNSAPDKSGLPSDRFSAERTGGSVSTLTIQRTQQEDSAVYLCASSPWVGLQGEQYFGPGTRLTVT.

CDR3 sequence reads: CASTYSGGAYEQYF. Here the CDR3 DNA reads TGTGCCAGCACTTATAGCGGGGGGGCGTACGAGCAGTACTTC. The chain couples TRBV7-2 to TRBJ2-7, with TRBD2 matching 11 bases. This CDR3 is built from 14 residues. The ends lost 7 bases at V and 4 bases at J; junction bases unmatched: 6. Germline V gene lookup returns CDR1 SGHTA and CDR2 FQGNSA. Using reference TRBV7-2 and TRBJ2-7 for the parts outside the CDR3, the full variable domain is GAGVSQSPSNKVTEKGKDVELRCDPISGHTALYWYRQSLGQGLEFLIYFQGNSAPDKSGLPSDRFSAERTGGSVSTLTIQRTQQEDSAVYLCASTYSGGAYEQYFGPGTRLTVT.

This chain joins TRBV9 and TRBJ2-1; 7 nucleotides line up with TRBD1. The CDR3 is 16 residues long. Per germline, CDR1 SGDLS and CDR2 YYNGEE. With V trimmed by 4 bases and J by 4 bases, 11 bases remained unmatched. CDR3 DNA sequence: TGTGCCAGCAGCTCCATCCACAGGGGCGGTTACAATGAGCAGTTCTTC. Translating gives CASSSIHRGGYNEQFF. The full variable domain, rest sourced from reference TRBV9 and TRBJ2-1, is DSGVTQTPKHLITATGQRVTLRCSPRSGDLSVYWYQQSLDQGLQFLIQYYNGEERAKGNILERFSAQQFPDLHSELNLSSLELGDSALYFCASSSIHRGGYNEQFFGPGTRLTVL.

The table lists this clone with a few counts. The CDR3 protein is CASSLSLGAYNSPLHF. CDR3 in DNA: TGCGCCAGCAGCTTGAGTCTGGGGGCTTATAATTCACCCCTCCACTTT. V is TRBV5-1 and J is TRBJ1-6, with D possibly TRBD1 on 6 matching bases. Trimming stripped 1 base from V and 4 bases from J, with 12 bases between. The CDR3 covers 16 residues. CDR1 is SGHRS and CDR2 is YFSETQ in the germline V gene.

The chain recombines TRBV5-1 with TRBJ2-1; D remains unclear. The CDR3 sequence is 12 residues long. V was shortened by 3 bases and J by 3 bases, with 4 bases between the two germline ends. Per the germline V gene, CDR1 is SGHRS and CDR2 is YFSETQ. CDR3 DNA sequence: TGCGCCAGCAGCTCTAACTACAATGAGCAGTTCTTC. The encoded protein is CASSSNYNEQFF.

Remarks on this clone: This sample also contains other DNA sequences that code for the same CDR3. The chain couples TRBV5-4 to TRBJ1-2, with D unresolved. Germline CDR1 SGHNT, CDR2 YYREEE (reference sequence). V was trimmed by 0 bases and J by 4 bases, leaving 7 bases between them. The CDR3 extends over 13 amino acids. CDR3 bases: TGTGCCAGCAGCTTGGGAGCGTCCTATGGCTACACCTTC. Its translation is CASSLGASYGYTF.

This chain links TRBV14 with TRBJ2-5, with D perhaps TRBD1 (5 bases). Looked up from germline, CDR1 is SGHDN and CDR2 is FVKESK. Deletions cut 4 bases from V and 3 bases from J, with 9 bases between. There are 13 residues in the CDR3. This CDR3 is CASSPLGEETQYF. The CDR3 DNA follows: TGTGCCAGCAGCCCGCTAGGGGAAGAGACCCAGTACTTC.

The chain has TRBV4-1 and TRBJ1-6; unclear D gene. CDR1 MGHRA and CDR2 YSYEKL come from the germline V gene. The CDR3 has 18 residues. The ends were cut back, 0 bases at V and 5 bases at J, with 17 bases in the middle. The DNA of the CDR3 is TGCGCCAGCAGCCAAGAGGGCAGGCCTCTCGGTGATAATTCACCCCTCCACTTT. Residues: CASSQEGRPLGDNSPLHF.

The chain carries TRBV25-1 and TRBJ1-4, with 7 bases lining up with TRBD1. This CDR3 region has 14 residues. V lost 6 bases and J lost 7; bases outside the gene matches: 8. Per the germline V gene, CDR1 is MGHDK and CDR2 is SYGVNS. CDR3 sequence: CASSDREDFEKLFF. In nucleotides, the CDR3 is TGTGCCAGCAGCGACAGGGAAGATTTTGAAAAACTGTTTTTT. Filled out from reference TRBV25-1 and TRBJ1-4, the complete variable domain reads EADIYQTPRYLVIGTGKKITLECSQTMGHDKMYWYQQDPGMELHLIHYSYGVNSTEKGDLSSESTVSRIRTEHFPLTLESARPSHTSQYLCASSDREDFEKLFFGSGTQLSVL.

This clone came up a few times. The chain couples TRBV7-8 to TRBJ2-3; D is possibly TRBD2 (5 bases). The CDR3 extends over 13 amino acids. Looked up from germline, CDR1 is SGHVS and CDR2 is FQNEAQ. V was cut by 4 bases and J by 4 bases, with 9 bases left in between. CDR3 region: CASSSAGADTQYF. In nucleotides, the CDR3 is TGTGCCAGCAGCTCGGCGGGTGCAGATACGCAGTATTTT.

V is TRBV6-9 and J is TRBJ2-7; D might be TRBD1 or TRBD2, each matching 5 bases. V was cut by 5 bases and J by 2 bases, with 16 bases left in between. Germline V gene sequence: CDR1 MNHGY, CDR2 SVAAGI. This CDR3 is built from 15 residues. CDR3 in DNA: TGTGCCAGCAGTGGAACCCGGGACCCTGCCTACGAGCAGTACTTC. This encodes CASSGTRDPAYEQYF.

The V and J genes are TRBV2 and TRBJ1-1; TRBD1 might be the D (6 bases). The CDR3 has 14 residues. Between the trimmed V and J ends, which lost 6 bases and 3 bases, there was a span of 14 bases. Germline CDR1 reads SNHLY; CDR2 reads FYNNEI. CDR3 DNA: TGTGCCAGCAGACCGTGGACAGAAGACACTGAAGCTTTCTTT. Translation gives CASRPWTEDTEAFF. Using reference TRBV2 and TRBJ1-1 for the parts outside the CDR3, the full variable domain is EPEVTQTPSHQVTQMGQEVILRCVPISNHLYFYWYRQILGQKVEFLVSFYNNEISEKSEIFDDQFSVERPDGSNFTLKIRSTKLEDSAMYFCASRPWTEDTEAFFGQGTRLTVV.

This chain joins TRBV7-9 and TRBJ2-5, with 7 bases matching TRBD1. Germline V gives CDR1 SEHNR, CDR2 FQNEAQ (reference sequence). The CDR3 covers 14 residues. V lost 4 bases to trimming and J lost 4 bases; unmatched junction nucleotides: 6. CDR3 nucleotide sequence: TGTGCCAGCAGCTGGGGCAGGGGGAGAGAGACCCAGTACTTC. Translation gives CASSWGRGRETQYF.

This clone has more than one count but fewer than ten. This chain links TRBV14 with TRBJ2-2; D remains ambiguous. Germline V gene data show CDR1 as SGHDN and CDR2 as FVKESK. V lost 5 bases and J 7 bases, leaving 14 bases between the germline ends. The CDR3 consists of 14 residues. CDR3 sequence: CASSLQDGYGELFF. CDR3 nucleotides: TGTGCCAGCAGCTTGCAGGACGGTTACGGGGAGCTGTTTTTT. Filled out from reference TRBV14 and TRBJ2-2, the complete variable domain reads EAGVTQFPSHSVIEKGQTVTLRCDPISGHDNLYWYRRVMGKEIKFLLHFVKESKQDESGMPNNRFLAERTGGTYSTLKVQPAELEDSGVYFCASSLQDGYGELFFGEGSRLTVL.

The sample holds one count of this clone. The V gene is TRBV5-4, the J gene TRBJ1-1, with TRBD1 matching 11 bases. CDR1 is SGHNT, CDR2 YYREEE, per germline (reference sequence). With V trimmed by 3 bases and J by 3 bases, 1 base remained unmatched. This CDR3 is built from 14 residues. The chain's CDR3 is CASSWGQGDTEAFF. The CDR3 DNA reads TGTGCCAGCAGCTGGGGACAGGGGGACACTGAAGCTTTCTTT.

The chain carries TRBV11-2 and TRBJ1-1, with TRBD1 as a possible D gene (5 bases). CDR3 length: 18 amino acids. Germline V gene sequence: CDR1 SGHAT, CDR2 FQNNGV. Trimming stripped 0 bases from V and 3 bases from J, with 20 bases between. CDR3 region: CASSLEVSWGDSHTEAFF. The CDR3 nucleotides are TGTGCCAGCAGCTTAGAAGTGAGTTGGGGGGACTCTCACACTGAAGCTTTCTTT.

The rearrangement uses TRBV7-9 and TRBJ2-2; no reliable D call. The V and J ends lost 3 bases and 2 bases respectively, with 1 base between them. Germline loops: CDR1 SEHNR, CDR2 FQNEAQ (reference sequence). CDR3 length: 12 residues. The CDR3 is CASSFNTGELFF. In DNA, the CDR3 is TGTGCCAGCAGCTTTAACACCGGGGAGCTGTTTTTT. Together with reference TRBV7-9 and TRBJ2-2, the CDR3 gives the full variable domain: DTGVSQNPRHKITKRGQNVTFRCDPISEHNRLYWYRQTLGQGPEFLTYFQNEAQLEKSRLLSDRFSAERPKGSFSTLEIQRTEQGDSAMYLCASSFNTGELFFGEGSRLTVL.

The chain combines TRBV19 with TRBJ2-1, with 11 bases fitting TRBD1. Germline values: CDR1 LNHDA, CDR2 SQIVND (reference sequence). The CDR3 consists of 15 residues. After removal of 5 bases from V and 8 bases from J, the junction contained 8 bases not matched to a gene. CDR3 coding DNA: TGTGCCAGTAGTTTACCGGGACAGGGGGATTATGAGCAGTTCTTC. Translating it yields CASSLPGQGDYEQFF.

V is TRBV7-6 and J is TRBJ2-2, with 9 bases aligning to TRBD2. Germline V gene data show CDR1 as SGHVS and CDR2 as FNYEAQ. Trimming took 1 base from V and 4 from J; bases not matched to a gene: 4. The CDR3 has 16 amino acids. The DNA of the CDR3 is TGTGCCAGCAGCTTAGGCGGGGGGGCCCGCACCGGGGAGCTGTTTTTT. Its translation is CASSLGGGARTGELFF.

About this clone itself: A read error may explain this, as a much larger clone is one base away. This rearrangement joins TRBV27 to TRBJ2-7, with 10 bases matching TRBD1. Germline V CDR1 and CDR2: MNHEY, SMNVEV (reference sequence). The CDR3 sequence is 16 residues long. Here the CDR3 DNA reads TGTGCCGGCAGTGGAATACGGACAGGGGGGACCTACGAGCAGTACTTC. This sequence encodes CAGSGIRTGGTYEQYF.

The chain uses TRBV5-1 and TRBJ1-2; TRBD1 might be the D (5 bases). Looked up from germline, CDR1 is SGHRS and CDR2 is YFSETQ. The length of the CDR3 is 15 residues. V was pared by 6 bases and J by 5 bases, with 20 bases between. Written as DNA, the CDR3 is TGCGCCAGCACCCTCGGCATCGGGGCAAATTATGGCTACACCTTC. It encodes CASTLGIGANYGYTF.

This clone appeared a single time. The chain couples TRBV29-1 to TRBJ1-3, with D unclear. V lost 6 bases, J lost 3 bases, and 9 bases lay in between. The V gene's germline CDR1 is SQVTM and CDR2 ANQGSEA. The CDR3 extends over 12 amino acids. The CDR3 coding sequence is TGCAGCGTGGGAACTAATGGAAACACCATATATTTT. This sequence encodes CSVGTNGNTIYF.

The chain links TRBV7-2 to TRBJ2-7; the D is unclear. The CDR3 has 13 residues. Per germline, CDR1 SGHTA and CDR2 FQGNSA. V was pared by 3 bases and J by 3 bases, with 9 bases between. CDR3 coding DNA: TGTGCCAGCAGCTTGTATAGGGACTACGAGCAGTACTTC. This gives the protein CASSLYRDYEQYF.

CDR3 DNA: TGTGCCAGCAGCTCGACCGGGACAGGGTATCCTCACTATGGCTACACCTTC. Residues: CASSSTGTGYPHYGYTF. The rearrangement uses TRBV5-6 and TRBJ1-2; 9 positions match TRBD1. Germline V gene lookup returns CDR1 SGHDT and CDR2 YYEEEE. Trimming at V came to 3 bases and at J to 3 bases, leaving 12 bases not matched to a gene. This CDR3 spans 17 amino acids.